This TCR beta chain was identified during a study of cytomegalovirus exposure and HLA in healthy donors. Comments on this clone: As yet, its antigen is unknown.

PCR involved 60 Vbeta and 13 Jbeta primers. Sequencing was performed with immunoSEQ multiplex PCR; in TCRdb, only in-frame clones are kept and a portion is missing. The data contain around 180,000 clones, roughly 78% of them singletons. Study-wide results and limits: 164 TCR beta chains were listed as cytomegalovirus-associated.

Trimming took 6 bases from V and 3 from J, leaving 7 bases between them. Germline values: CDR1 SQVTM, CDR2 ANQGSEA. This CDR3 comprises 11 residues. Sequenced: PBMCs. The chain couples TRBV29-1 to TRBJ2-3; D uncertain. This TCR derives from a woman aged 50 to 60 in good health and CMV-seropositive. CDR3: CSVELTDTQYF. CDR3 DNA sequence: TGCAGCGTGGAGCTGACAGATACGCAGTATTTT.